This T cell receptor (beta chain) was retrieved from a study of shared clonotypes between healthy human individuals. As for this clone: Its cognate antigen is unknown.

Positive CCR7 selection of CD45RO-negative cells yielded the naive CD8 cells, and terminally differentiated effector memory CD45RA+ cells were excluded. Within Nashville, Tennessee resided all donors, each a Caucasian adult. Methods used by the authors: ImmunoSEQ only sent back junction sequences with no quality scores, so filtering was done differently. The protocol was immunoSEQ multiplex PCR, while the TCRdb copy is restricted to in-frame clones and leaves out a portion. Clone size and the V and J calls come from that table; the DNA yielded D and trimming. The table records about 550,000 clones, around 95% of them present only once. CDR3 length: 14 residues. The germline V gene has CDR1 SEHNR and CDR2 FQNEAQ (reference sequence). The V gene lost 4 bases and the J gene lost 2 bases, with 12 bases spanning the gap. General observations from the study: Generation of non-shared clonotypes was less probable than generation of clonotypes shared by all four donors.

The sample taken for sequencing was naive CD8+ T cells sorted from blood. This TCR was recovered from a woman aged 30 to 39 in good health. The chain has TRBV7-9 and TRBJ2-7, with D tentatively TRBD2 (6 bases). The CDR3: CASSSGGPTYEQYF. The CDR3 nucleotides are TGTGCCAGCAGCTCAGGAGGGCCGACCTACGAGCAGTACTTC.